These 9 T cell receptor beta chains originate from one sample sequenced in a study of cytomegalovirus exposure and HLA in healthy donors (dated by TCRdb to the late 2010s). The library was made by the immunoSEQ multiplex PCR assay. A mixture of 60 forward primers for TCR Vbeta segments and 13 reverse primers for TCR Jbeta segments was used in the multiplex PCR. Drawn from immuneACCESS, this table holds only the in-frame rearrangements with V and J called that TCRdb kept. Clones are partly lost; checked studies trace under half to an unresolved V gene and leave the rest unexplained. The sample includes 190,000 or so clones, with 80% to 85% observed a single time. Of the sample, 1.6% is held by the ten largest clones. The material sequenced was PBMCs. These receptors all stem from a man aged 45-60 years in good health and CMV-seronegative.

This chain connects TRBV28 to TRBJ1-2; 10 nucleotides line up with TRBD1. The germline gives CDR1 MDHEN, CDR2 SYDVKM. The CDR3 totals 14 residues. Losses at the gene ends were 6 bases for V and 8 bases for J; bases not matched to a gene: 9. CDR3 protein: CASRTDRGQIGYTF. The CDR3 DNA reads as TGTGCCAGCAGAACCGACAGGGGGCAAATAGGCTACACCTTC.

The V gene is TRBV4-1, the J gene TRBJ2-5; TRBD2 agrees at 12 bases. Germline CDR1 is MGHRA and CDR2 is YSYEKL. This CDR3 is built from 17 residues. V lost 4 bases, J lost 3 bases, and 9 bases stayed unmatched. The CDR3 coding sequence is TGCGCCAGCAGCCCCCCGGTATCTAGCGGGAGGGAAGAGACCCAGTACTTC. Its protein product is CASSPPVSSGREETQYF.

The V gene is TRBV28, the J gene TRBJ2-7; perhaps TRBD2 as D (5 bases). Germline loops: CDR1 MDHEN, CDR2 SYDVKM. The CDR3 is 14 residues long. V was trimmed by 6 bases and J by 2 bases, leaving 14 bases between them. CDR3 sequence reads: CASRYPGNPYEQYF. In DNA, the CDR3 is TGTGCCAGCAGGTACCCCGGGAACCCCTACGAGCAGTACTTC.

The chain combines TRBV30 with TRBJ2-2; 11 bases fit TRBD2. This CDR3 is built from 16 residues. Germline V gene lookup returns CDR1 GTSNPN and CDR2 SVGIG (reference sequence). The ends lost 8 bases at V and 0 bases at J; junction bases unmatched: 8. CDR3 protein: CAIPGTSGTNTGELFF. For the CDR3, the DNA is TGTGCCATTCCCGGGACTAGCGGAACGAACACCGGGGAGCTGTTTTTT.

V and J are TRBV19 and TRBJ2-2, with 9 bases identical to TRBD2. CDR3 length equals 17 residues. V shed 5 bases and J 5 bases; nucleotides not matched to a gene: 12. Germline V gene data show CDR1 as LNHDA and CDR2 as SQIVND (reference sequence). The CDR3 bases are TGTGCCAGTAGTGCACCTGCACTAGCGGGTTATACCGGGGAGCTGTTTTTT. It encodes CASSAPALAGYTGELFF.

CDR3 DNA sequence: TGTGCCAGCAGCTTAGCAGGGCTAGCGGGCTACAATGAGCAGTTCTTC. It is translated as CASSLAGLAGYNEQFF. This chain uses TRBV7-2 with TRBJ2-1, with 8 bases aligning to TRBD2. J lost 3 bases, V lost 0 bases, and 4 bases had no gene match. Germline CDR1 is SGHTA and CDR2 is FQGNSA. This CDR3 contains 16 residues.

This sequence joins TRBV30 and TRBJ2-1, with D unresolved. The CDR3 consists of 12 residues. In germline, CDR1 is GTSNPN, CDR2 SVGIG (reference sequence). Trimming left V 0 bases short and J 10 bases short, with 10 bases between. The CDR3, as DNA: TGTGCCTGGAGTGTAGGAGCAAGCGAGCAGTTCTTC. It yields the protein CAWSVGASEQFF. The whole variable domain, remainder taken from reference TRBV30 and TRBJ2-1, is SQTIHQWPATLVQPVGSPLSLECTVEGTSNPNLYWYRQAAGRGLQLLFYSVGIGQISSEVPQNLSASRPQDRQFILSSKKLLLSDSGFYLCAWSVGASEQFFGPGTRLTVL.

This chain connects TRBV28 to TRBJ2-3; 11 bases are a match to TRBD2. This CDR3 spans 21 amino acids. V was pared by 4 bases and J by 0 bases, with 18 bases of the junction left unmatched. The germline V gene encodes CDR1 MDHEN and CDR2 SYDVKM. CDR3 DNA: TGTGCCAGCAGTTCCGGGGGGACTAGCGGTATTCCTTCTCCTAGCACAGATACGCAGTATTTT. As protein: CASSSGGTSGIPSPSTDTQYF.

This clone has more than one count but fewer than ten. The gene calls are TRBV5-1 and TRBJ2-2, with D possibly being TRBD1 (5 bases). There are 12 residues in the CDR3. The germline CDR1 and CDR2 sequences are SGHRS and YFSETQ. Trimming removed 5 bases at V and 7 bases at J, with 9 bases between. The CDR3 nucleotides read TGCGCCAGCAGGGAAGGGGTCGGGGAGCTGTTTTTT. Translated: CASREGVGELFF.